This record covers a single TCR beta chain. The data derive from a study of blood T cell repertoires in COVID-19. Overall study context: Both acute and convalescent COVID-19 samples were obtained from the United States, Italy and Spain.

V dropped 2 bases and J dropped 0 bases, with 6 bases sitting between them. Germline V gene data show CDR1 as SGHRS and CDR2 as YFSETQ. The CDR3 totals 14 residues. Original processing notes: Reference gene primer amplification yielded estimated nucleated cell counts. Measured with immunoSEQ multiplex PCR; TCRdb has only the in-frame clones, and not every one. V, J and clone size are those of that table, while D and trimming were read from the DNA. This sample has fewer than 200,000 clones, with 81% found just once. Seattle enrolled patients during active infection and tracked them longitudinally. The TCR sequence derives from a woman aged 40 to 49 with COVID-19, enrolled during active disease. Sample: peripheral blood. The chain has TRBV5-1 and TRBJ1-3; unclear D gene. CDR3 amino acids: CASSLGSSGNTIYF. As DNA, the CDR3 is TGCGCCAGCAGCTTAGGGAGCTCTGGAAACACCATATATTTT.